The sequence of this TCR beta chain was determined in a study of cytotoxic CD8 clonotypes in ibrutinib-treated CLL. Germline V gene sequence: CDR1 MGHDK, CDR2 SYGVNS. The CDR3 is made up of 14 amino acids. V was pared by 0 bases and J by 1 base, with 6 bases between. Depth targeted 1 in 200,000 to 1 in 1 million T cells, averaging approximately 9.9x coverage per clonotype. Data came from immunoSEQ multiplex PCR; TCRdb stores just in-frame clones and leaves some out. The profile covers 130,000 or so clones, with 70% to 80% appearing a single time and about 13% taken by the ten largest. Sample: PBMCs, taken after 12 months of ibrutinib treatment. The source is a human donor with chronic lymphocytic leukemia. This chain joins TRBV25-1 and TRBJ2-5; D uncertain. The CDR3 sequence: CASSEYSTQETQYF. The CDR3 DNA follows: TGTGCCAGCAGTGAATATTCTACCCAAGAGACCCAGTACTTC. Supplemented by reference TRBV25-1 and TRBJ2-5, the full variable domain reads EADIYQTPRYLVIGTGKKITLECSQTMGHDKMYWYQQDPGMELHLIHYSYGVNSTEKGDLSSESTVSRIRTEHFPLTLESARPSHTSQYLCASSEYSTQETQYFGPGTRLLVL.